These 16 T cell receptor beta chains came from one sample sequenced in a study of beta chain features in type 1 diabetes. Investigators reverse transcribed all isolated RNA, so they sequenced expressed TCRB transcripts. This table comes from immunoSEQ multiplex PCR, and its TCRdb copy is limited to in-frame clones, with some not included. The profile shows around 250,000 clones, roughly 30% of them singletons. Sample: central memory CD4+ T cells from blood. The receptors were gathered from a man between 25 and 39 years old in good health.

The V gene is TRBV29-1, the J gene TRBJ1-1; maybe TRBD1 (6 bases). The CDR3 runs 15 residues. CDR1 is SQVTM and CDR2 is ANQGSEA in the germline V gene. V was pared by 7 bases and J by 4 bases, with 22 bases between. The CDR3, as DNA: TGCAGCGCTGCTGGGGGGGGCAGGGTGAGCACTGAAGCTTTCTTT. Encoded protein: CSAAGGGRVSTEAFF.

The chain recombines TRBV2 with TRBJ2-7; the D call may be TRBD1 or TRBD2 (5 bases each). Trimming pared 6 bases from V and 4 bases from J, leaving 19 bases between. Germline CDR1 reads SNHLY; CDR2 reads FYNNEI. CDR3 length equals 15 residues. CDR3 sequence reads: CASRANRDPSYEQYF. For the CDR3, the DNA is TGTGCCAGCAGGGCAAACCGGGACCCCTCTTACGAGCAGTACTTC.

This clone has a handful of counts. The J gene is TRBJ1-1, the V gene TRBV30; a possible D gene is TRBD1 (6 bases). V was cut by 2 bases and J by 2 bases, with 9 bases left in between. Germline V gives CDR1 GTSNPN, CDR2 SVGIG (reference sequence). The CDR3 spans 13 residues. The CDR3 nucleotides are TGTGCCTGGAGTAGACAGGTAAACACTGAAGCTTTCTTT. As protein: CAWSRQVNTEAFF.

V and J are TRBV28 and TRBJ2-7; D might be TRBD2 (6 bases). Germline loops: CDR1 MDHEN, CDR2 SYDVKM. CDR3 size: 14 residues. Trimming shortened V by 7 bases and J by 3 bases, and 16 bases separated the two germline ends. CDR3 amino acids: CASTTDSGVYEQYF. The CDR3 DNA is TGTGCCAGCACCACGGATAGCGGAGTCTACGAGCAGTACTTC.

V gene TRBV9 combines with J gene TRBJ2-1, with 8 positions matching TRBD2. The CDR3 sequence is 15 residues long. Unmatched junction bases numbered 4, after V lost 3 bases and J lost 2 bases. The germline V gene has CDR1 SGDLS and CDR2 YYNGEE. The CDR3 region is CASSARAGAYNEQFF. The CDR3 coding sequence is TGTGCCAGCAGCGCCCGAGCGGGGGCCTACAATGAGCAGTTCTTC. Full variable domain (outside the CDR3, taken from reference TRBV9 and TRBJ2-1): DSGVTQTPKHLITATGQRVTLRCSPRSGDLSVYWYQQSLDQGLQFLIQYYNGEERAKGNILERFSAQQFPDLHSELNLSSLELGDSALYFCASSARAGAYNEQFFGPGTRLTVL.

This sequence joins TRBV2 and TRBJ2-2; D gene ambiguous. The V gene's germline CDR1 is SNHLY and CDR2 FYNNEI. V lost 7 bases and J 3 bases, leaving 9 bases between the germline ends. The CDR3 is 13 residues long. In nucleotides, the CDR3 is TGTGCCAGCAAGTCATACGACACCGGGGAGCTGTTTTTT. Its protein is CASKSYDTGELFF.

The V and J genes are TRBV9 and TRBJ1-1; no clear D. The CDR3 totals 13 residues. V shed 2 bases and J shed 2 bases, with 7 bases lying between them. The germline CDR1 and CDR2 sequences are SGDLS and YYNGEE. The CDR3 loop is CASSVSYNTEAFF. In DNA form, the CDR3 reads TGTGCCAGCAGCGTGAGTTACAACACTGAAGCTTTCTTT.

The chain combines TRBV7-2 with TRBJ2-2, with D tentatively TRBD1 or TRBD2 (5 bases each). Germline V gene lookup returns CDR1 SGHTA and CDR2 FQGNSA. V gave up 1 base and J gave up 4 bases, with 10 bases separating them. This CDR3 is 15 amino acids long. CDR3 region: CASSLGGTVTGELFF. Written as DNA, the CDR3 is TGTGCCAGCAGCTTAGGGGGGACGGTCACCGGGGAGCTGTTTTTT.

This clone was counted a few times. The CDR3 sequence: CSVERPAGKNYGYTF. As DNA, the CDR3 is TGCAGCGTTGAAAGGCCCGCAGGCAAGAACTATGGCTACACCTTC. The gene calls are TRBV29-1 and TRBJ1-2, with unresolved D. Germline-derived CDR1 and CDR2 are SQVTM and ANQGSEA. This CDR3 contains 15 residues. Trimming cost V 2 bases and J 2 bases, with 15 bases left between them.

The sample holds a few counts of this clone. The CDR3 DNA is TGTGCCAGCAGCTCCGGGACCGCTCATTCACCCCTCCACTTT. It yields the protein CASSSGTAHSPLHF. This rearrangement joins TRBV4-2 to TRBJ1-6, with D perhaps matching TRBD1 (5 bases). The V end lost 5 bases, the J end lost 8 bases, and 13 bases lay between the germline ends. The CDR3 covers 14 residues. Per the germline V gene, CDR1 is LGHNA and CDR2 is YNFKEQ.

The genes are TRBV7-2 and TRBJ1-6; D is unclear. Trimming stripped 7 bases from V and 13 bases from J, with 11 bases between. There are 11 residues in the CDR3. Germline V gene sequence: CDR1 SGHTA, CDR2 FQGNSA. CDR3 in amino acids: CASTTAFPLHF. The CDR3 DNA sequence: TGTGCCAGCACCACAGCCTTTCCCCTCCACTTT.

This clone was counted between two and nine times. V is TRBV30 and J is TRBJ2-1, with 7 nucleotides matching TRBD2. V dropped 6 bases and J dropped 4; count of bases not matched to a gene: 9. Germline V CDR1 and CDR2: GTSNPN, SVGIG (reference sequence). This CDR3 contains 14 residues. The CDR3 spells CACLLSGPYNEQFF. DNA of the CDR3: TGTGCCTGCCTTCTTAGCGGGCCATACAATGAGCAGTTCTTC.

This clone was counted a few times. The rearrangement uses TRBV5-4 and TRBJ2-1; D unclear. Germline V gene data show CDR1 as SGHNT and CDR2 as YYREEE (reference sequence). Trimming took off 0 bases at V and 12 bases at J, with 10 bases between the two ends. This CDR3 has 12 amino acids. The CDR3 sequence: CASSLERSVQFF. CDR3 nucleotide sequence: TGTGCCAGCAGCTTGGAAAGGAGCGTGCAGTTCTTC.

V and J are TRBV15 and TRBJ2-1, with no clear D. CDR3 length: 16 residues. In germline, CDR1 is LNHNV, CDR2 YYDKDF (reference sequence). The germline V and J ends were trimmed by 3 bases and 4 bases, with 16 bases remaining between them. The CDR3 region has the DNA TGTGCCACCAGCAGGGCCCCCGGGCCATTATACAATGAGCAGTTCTTC. It translates to CATSRAPGPLYNEQFF.

The chain has TRBV6-1 and TRBJ2-7; D unclear. The CDR3 extends over 12 amino acids. Germline V CDR1 and CDR2: MNHNS, SASEGT. Trimming removed 7 bases from V and 1 base from J, with 8 bases in between. The CDR3 loop is CASTWGSYEQYF. The CDR3 bases are TGTGCCAGCACGTGGGGTTCCTACGAGCAGTACTTC.

As concerns this clone: A clone one base away is much larger, so this may be a read error. The identical CDR3 is also encoded by other nucleotide sequences in the sample. V and J are TRBV7-9 and TRBJ2-7; D is unclear. V lost 0 bases, J lost 1 base, and 4 bases lay in between. In germline, CDR1 is SEHNR, CDR2 FQNEAQ (reference sequence). The CDR3 runs 13 residues. For the CDR3, the DNA is TGTGCCAGCAGCTTAGCAGGGTCCTACGAGCAGTACTTC. Its protein is CASSLAGSYEQYF.